A single T cell receptor beta chain is shown here with its context. The entry originates in a study of cytomegalovirus exposure and HLA in healthy donors. The germline V and J ends were trimmed by 4 bases and 2 bases, with 11 bases remaining between them. The CDR3 is 14 residues long. Per the germline V gene, CDR1 is SGHRS and CDR2 is YFSETQ. Using immunoSEQ multiplex PCR, the repertoire was profiled, and TCRdb retains in-frame clones only, with some absent. The data hold hundreds of thousands of clones, with approximately 84% observed a single time. This TCR was sampled from a man between 18 and 29 years old in good health and CMV-seropositive. The sample consisted of PBMCs. The rearrangement links TRBV5-1 to TRBJ2-3; D gene unclear. CDR3 amino acids: CASSQRGATDTQYF. CDR3 bases: TGCGCCAGCAGCCAGAGAGGAGCCACAGATACGCAGTATTTT.